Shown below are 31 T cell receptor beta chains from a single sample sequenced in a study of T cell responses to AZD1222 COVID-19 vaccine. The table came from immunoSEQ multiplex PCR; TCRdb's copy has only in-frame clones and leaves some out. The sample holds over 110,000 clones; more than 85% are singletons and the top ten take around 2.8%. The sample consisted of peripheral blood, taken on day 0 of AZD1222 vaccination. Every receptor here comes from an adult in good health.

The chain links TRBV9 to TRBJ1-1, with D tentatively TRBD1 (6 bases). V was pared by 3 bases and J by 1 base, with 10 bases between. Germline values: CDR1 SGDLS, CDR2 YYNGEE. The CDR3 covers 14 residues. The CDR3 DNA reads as TGTGCCAGCAGCGGGGGACATGAGAACACTGAAGCTTTCTTT. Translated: CASSGGHENTEAFF.

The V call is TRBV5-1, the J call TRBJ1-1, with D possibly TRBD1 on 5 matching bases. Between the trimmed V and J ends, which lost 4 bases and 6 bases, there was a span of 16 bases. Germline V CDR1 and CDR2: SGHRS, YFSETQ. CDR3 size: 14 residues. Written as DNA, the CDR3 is TGCGCCAGCAGCCCGCACTCGGGACGGCCTGAAGCTTTCTTT. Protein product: CASSPHSGRPEAFF.

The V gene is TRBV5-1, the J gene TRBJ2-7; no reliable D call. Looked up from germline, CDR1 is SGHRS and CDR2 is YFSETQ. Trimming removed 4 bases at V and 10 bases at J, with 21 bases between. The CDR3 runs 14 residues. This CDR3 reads CASSADLAGEGQYF. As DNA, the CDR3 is TGCGCCAGCAGCGCGGACCTGGCAGGAGAAGGACAGTACTTC.

This CDR3 reads CASSYGGLNTEAFF. The CDR3 DNA is TGTGCCAGCAGTTACGGGGGTCTGAACACTGAAGCTTTCTTT. J is TRBJ1-1 and V is TRBV6-6, with D perhaps TRBD1 (5 bases). The CDR3 extends over 14 amino acids. Per the germline V gene, CDR1 is MNHNY and CDR2 is SVGAGI (reference sequence). The germline V and J ends were trimmed by 2 bases and 0 bases, with 7 bases remaining between them.

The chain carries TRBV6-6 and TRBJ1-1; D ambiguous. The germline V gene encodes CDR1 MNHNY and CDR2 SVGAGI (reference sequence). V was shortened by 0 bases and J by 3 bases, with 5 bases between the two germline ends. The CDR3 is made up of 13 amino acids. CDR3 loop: CASSYSYDTEAFF. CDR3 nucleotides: TGTGCCAGCAGTTACTCCTATGACACTGAAGCTTTCTTT.

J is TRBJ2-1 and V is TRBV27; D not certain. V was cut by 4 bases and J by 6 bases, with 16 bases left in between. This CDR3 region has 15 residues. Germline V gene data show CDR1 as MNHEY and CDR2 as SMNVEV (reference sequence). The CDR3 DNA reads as TGTGCCAGCAGTTACCTCCAGACTGATTCCAATGAGCAGTTCTTC. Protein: CASSYLQTDSNEQFF.

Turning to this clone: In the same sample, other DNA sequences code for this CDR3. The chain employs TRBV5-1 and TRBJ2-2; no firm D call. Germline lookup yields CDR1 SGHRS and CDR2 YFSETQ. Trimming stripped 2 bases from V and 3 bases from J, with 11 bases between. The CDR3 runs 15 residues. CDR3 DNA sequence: TGCGCCAGCAGCTTTCGGACGTGGGACACCGGGGAGCTGTTTTTT. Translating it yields CASSFRTWDTGELFF.

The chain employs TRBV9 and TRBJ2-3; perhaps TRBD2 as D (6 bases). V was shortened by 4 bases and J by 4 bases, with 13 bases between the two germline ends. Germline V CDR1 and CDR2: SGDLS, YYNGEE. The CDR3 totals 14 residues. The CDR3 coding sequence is TGTGCCAGCAGCCCCTCAGCGGGCGCAGATACGCAGTATTTT. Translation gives CASSPSAGADTQYF.

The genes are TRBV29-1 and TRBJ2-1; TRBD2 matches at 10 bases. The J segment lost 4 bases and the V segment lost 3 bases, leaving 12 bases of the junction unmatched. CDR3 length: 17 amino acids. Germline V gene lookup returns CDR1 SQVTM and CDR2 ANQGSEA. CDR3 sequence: CSVDLSGTSGVYNEQFF. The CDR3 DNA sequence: TGCAGCGTTGACCTTTCGGGTACTAGCGGGGTTTACAATGAGCAGTTCTTC.

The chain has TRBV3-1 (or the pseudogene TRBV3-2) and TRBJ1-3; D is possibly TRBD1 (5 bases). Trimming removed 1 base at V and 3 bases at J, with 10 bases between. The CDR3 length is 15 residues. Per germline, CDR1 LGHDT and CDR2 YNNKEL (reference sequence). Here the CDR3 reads CASSQGYGGGNTIYF. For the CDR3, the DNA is TGTGCCAGCAGCCAAGGCTACGGGGGTGGAAACACCATATATTTT.

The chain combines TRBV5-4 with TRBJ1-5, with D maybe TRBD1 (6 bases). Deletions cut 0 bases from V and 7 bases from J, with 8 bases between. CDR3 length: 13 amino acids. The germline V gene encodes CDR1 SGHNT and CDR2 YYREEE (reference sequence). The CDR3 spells CASSLEGGQPQHF. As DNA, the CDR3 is TGTGCCAGCAGCTTGGAAGGGGGGCAGCCCCAGCATTTT.

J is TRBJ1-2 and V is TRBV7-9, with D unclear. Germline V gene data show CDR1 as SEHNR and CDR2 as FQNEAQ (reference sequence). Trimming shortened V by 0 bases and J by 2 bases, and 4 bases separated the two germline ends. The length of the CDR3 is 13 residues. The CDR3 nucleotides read TGTGCCAGCAGCTTAGCGGGGAACTATGGCTACACCTTC. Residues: CASSLAGNYGYTF.

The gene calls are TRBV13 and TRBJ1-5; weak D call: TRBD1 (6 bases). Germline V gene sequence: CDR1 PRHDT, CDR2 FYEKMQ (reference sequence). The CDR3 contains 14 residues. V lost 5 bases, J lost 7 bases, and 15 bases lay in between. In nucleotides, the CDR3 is TGTGCCAGCAGCCGCAGGGGATTAGAGCAGCCCCAGCATTTT. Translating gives CASSRRGLEQPQHF.

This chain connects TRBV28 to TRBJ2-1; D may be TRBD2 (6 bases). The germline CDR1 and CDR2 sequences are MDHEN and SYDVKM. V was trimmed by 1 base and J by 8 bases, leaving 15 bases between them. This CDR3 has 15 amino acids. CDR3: CASSLLVQAGYEQFF. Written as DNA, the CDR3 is TGTGCCAGCAGTTTATTGGTACAAGCGGGCTATGAGCAGTTCTTC.

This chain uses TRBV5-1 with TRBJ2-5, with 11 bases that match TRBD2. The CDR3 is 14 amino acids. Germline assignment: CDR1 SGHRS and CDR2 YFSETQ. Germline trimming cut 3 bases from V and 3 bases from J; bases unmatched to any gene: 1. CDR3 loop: CASSWGLAEETQYF. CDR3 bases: TGCGCCAGCAGCTGGGGACTAGCGGAAGAGACCCAGTACTTC.

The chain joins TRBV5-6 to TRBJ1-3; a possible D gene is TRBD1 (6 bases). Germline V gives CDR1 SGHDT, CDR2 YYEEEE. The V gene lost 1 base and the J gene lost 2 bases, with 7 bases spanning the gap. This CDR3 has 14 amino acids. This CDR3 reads CASSLRGPGNTIYF. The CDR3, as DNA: TGTGCCAGCAGCTTGCGGGGGCCTGGAAACACCATATATTTT.

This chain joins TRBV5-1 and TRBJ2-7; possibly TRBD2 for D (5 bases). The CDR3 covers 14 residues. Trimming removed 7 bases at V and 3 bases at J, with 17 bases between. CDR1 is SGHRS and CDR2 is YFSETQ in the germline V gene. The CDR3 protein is CASPMGSPNYEQYF. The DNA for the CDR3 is TGCGCCAGCCCTATGGGGAGTCCCAACTACGAGCAGTACTTC.

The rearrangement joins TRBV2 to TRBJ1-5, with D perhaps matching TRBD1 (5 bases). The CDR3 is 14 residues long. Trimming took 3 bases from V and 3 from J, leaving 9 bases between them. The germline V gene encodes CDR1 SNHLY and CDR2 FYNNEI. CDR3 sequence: CASSDGGLNQPQHF. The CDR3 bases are TGTGCCAGCAGTGATGGGGGTCTCAATCAGCCCCAGCATTTT.

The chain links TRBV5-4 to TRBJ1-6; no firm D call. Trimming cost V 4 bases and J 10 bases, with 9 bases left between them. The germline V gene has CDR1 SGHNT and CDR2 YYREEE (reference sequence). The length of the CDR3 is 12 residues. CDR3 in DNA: TGTGCCAGCAGCGATAAAAAATCACCCCTCCACTTT. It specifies CASSDKKSPLHF. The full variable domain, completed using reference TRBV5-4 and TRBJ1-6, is ETGVTQSPTHLIKTRGQQVTLRCSSQSGHNTVSWYQQALGQGPQFIFQYYREEENGRGNFPPRFSGLQFPNYSSELNVNALELDDSALYLCASSDKKSPLHFGNGTRLTVT.

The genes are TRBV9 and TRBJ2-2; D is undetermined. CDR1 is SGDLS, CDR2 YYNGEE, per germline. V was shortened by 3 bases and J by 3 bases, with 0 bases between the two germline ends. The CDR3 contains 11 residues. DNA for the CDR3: TGTGCCAGCAGCGACACCGGGGAGCTGTTTTTT. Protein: CASSDTGELFF.

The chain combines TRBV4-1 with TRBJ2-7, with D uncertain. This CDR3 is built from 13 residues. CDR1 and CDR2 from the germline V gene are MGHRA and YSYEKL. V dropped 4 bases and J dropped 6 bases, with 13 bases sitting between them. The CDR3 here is CASSLGSKAEQYF. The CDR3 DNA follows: TGCGCCAGCAGCCTCGGTAGCAAAGCCGAGCAGTACTTC.

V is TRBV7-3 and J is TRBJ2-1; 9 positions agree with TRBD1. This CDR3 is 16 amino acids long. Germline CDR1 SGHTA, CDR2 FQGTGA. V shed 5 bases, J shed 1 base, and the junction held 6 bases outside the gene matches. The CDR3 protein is CASSQPTGGSYNEQFF. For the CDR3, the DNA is TGTGCCAGCAGCCAACCGACAGGGGGTTCCTACAATGAGCAGTTCTTC.

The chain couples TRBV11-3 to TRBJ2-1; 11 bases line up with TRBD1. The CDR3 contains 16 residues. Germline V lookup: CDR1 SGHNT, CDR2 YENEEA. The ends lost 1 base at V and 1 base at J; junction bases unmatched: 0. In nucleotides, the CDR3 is TGTGCCAGCAGCTTAGGGGACAGGGGGTCCTACAATGAGCAGTTCTTC. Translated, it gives CASSLGDRGSYNEQFF.

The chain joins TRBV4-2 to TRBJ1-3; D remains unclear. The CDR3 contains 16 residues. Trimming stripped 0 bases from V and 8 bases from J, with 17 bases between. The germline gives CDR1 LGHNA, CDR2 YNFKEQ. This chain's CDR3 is CASSQEPGPWRDTIYF. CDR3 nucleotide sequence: TGTGCCAGCAGCCAAGAACCTGGGCCCTGGCGAGACACCATATATTTT.

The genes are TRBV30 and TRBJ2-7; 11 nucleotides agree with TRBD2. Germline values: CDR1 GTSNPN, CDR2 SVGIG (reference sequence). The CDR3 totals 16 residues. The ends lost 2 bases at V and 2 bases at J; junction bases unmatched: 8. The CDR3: CAWSTGTSGNPYEQYF. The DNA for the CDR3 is TGTGCCTGGAGTACGGGGACTAGCGGTAATCCCTACGAGCAGTACTTC.

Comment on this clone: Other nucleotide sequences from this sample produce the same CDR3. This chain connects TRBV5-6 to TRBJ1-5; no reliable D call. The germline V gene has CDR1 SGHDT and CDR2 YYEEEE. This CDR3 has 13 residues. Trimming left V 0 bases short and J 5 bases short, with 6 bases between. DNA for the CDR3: TGTGCCAGCAGCTTGGGGCCGGATCAGCCCCAGCATTTT. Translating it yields CASSLGPDQPQHF.

CDR3: CASSPGSPSSSPLHF. Here the CDR3 DNA reads TGTGCCAGCAGCCCCGGGAGTCCTAGCAGTTCACCCCTCCACTTT. The chain couples TRBV11-3 to TRBJ1-6; D unresolved. With 5 bases removed from V and 9 bases from J, the gap between germline ends came to 17 bases. Germline CDR1 SGHNT, CDR2 YENEEA. CDR3 length: 15 residues.

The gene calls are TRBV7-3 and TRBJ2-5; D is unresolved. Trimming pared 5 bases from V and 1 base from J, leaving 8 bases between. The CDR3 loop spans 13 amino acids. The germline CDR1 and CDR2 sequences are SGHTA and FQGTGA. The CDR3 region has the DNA TGTGCCAGCAGCCCCAGAAGCCAAGAGACCCAGTACTTC. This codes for CASSPRSQETQYF.

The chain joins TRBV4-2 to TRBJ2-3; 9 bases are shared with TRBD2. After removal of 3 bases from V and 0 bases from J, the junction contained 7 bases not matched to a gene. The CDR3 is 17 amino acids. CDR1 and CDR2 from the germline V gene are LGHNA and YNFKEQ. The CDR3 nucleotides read TGTGCCAGCAGCCAGCGGGGGGGCCTTTCTAGCACAGATACGCAGTATTTT. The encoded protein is CASSQRGGLSSTDTQYF.

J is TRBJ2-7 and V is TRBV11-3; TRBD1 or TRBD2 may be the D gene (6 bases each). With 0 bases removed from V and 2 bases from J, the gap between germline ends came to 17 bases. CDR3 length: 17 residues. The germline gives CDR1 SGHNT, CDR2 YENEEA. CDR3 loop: CASSLDFGGAIPYEQYF. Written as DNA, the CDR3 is TGTGCCAGCAGCTTAGATTTCGGGGGCGCGATCCCCTACGAGCAGTACTTC. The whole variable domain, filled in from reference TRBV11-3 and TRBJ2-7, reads EAGVVQSPRYKIIEKKQPVAFWCNPISGHNTLYWYLQNLGQGPELLIRYENEEAVDDSQLPKDRFSAERLKGVDSTLKIQPAELGDSAVYLCASSLDFGGAIPYEQYFGPGTRLTVT.

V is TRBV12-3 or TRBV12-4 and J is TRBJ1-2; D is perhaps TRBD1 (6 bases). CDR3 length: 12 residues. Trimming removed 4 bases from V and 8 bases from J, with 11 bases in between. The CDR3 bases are TGTGCCAGCAGTTCAAACAGGGAGGGCTACACCTTC. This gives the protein CASSSNREGYTF.